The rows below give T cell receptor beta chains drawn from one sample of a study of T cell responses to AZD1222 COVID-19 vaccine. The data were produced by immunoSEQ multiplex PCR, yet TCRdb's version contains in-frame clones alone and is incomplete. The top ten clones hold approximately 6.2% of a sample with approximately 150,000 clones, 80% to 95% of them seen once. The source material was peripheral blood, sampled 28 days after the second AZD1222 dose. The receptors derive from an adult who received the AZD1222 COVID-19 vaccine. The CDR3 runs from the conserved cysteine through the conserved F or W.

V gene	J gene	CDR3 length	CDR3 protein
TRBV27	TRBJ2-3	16	CASSLSASGTTDTQYF
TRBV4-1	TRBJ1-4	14	CASSQEGWDKKLFF
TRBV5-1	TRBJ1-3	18	CASRPAWGQPFSGNTIYF
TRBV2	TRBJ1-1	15	CASNRVGYFTPEAFF
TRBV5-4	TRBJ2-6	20	CASSLEWGAPRLAGANVLTF
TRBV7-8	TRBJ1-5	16	CASSLGGTGLGQPQHF
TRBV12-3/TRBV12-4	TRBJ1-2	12	CASSLQGIGYTF
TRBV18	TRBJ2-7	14	CASSGTSAGYEQYF
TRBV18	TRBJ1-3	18	CASSPRGVRGLNGNTIYF
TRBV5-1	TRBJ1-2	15	CASSLAPDRGKGYTF
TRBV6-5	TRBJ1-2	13	CASSMAGNYGYTF
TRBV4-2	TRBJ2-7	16	CASSQDVLAGTYEQYF
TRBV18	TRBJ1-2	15	CASSLPGQGNYGYTF
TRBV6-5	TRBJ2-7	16	CASSYLAGGLVYEQYF
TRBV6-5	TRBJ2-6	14	CASSYSGGADVLTF
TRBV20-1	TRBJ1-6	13	CSASPPGNSPLHF
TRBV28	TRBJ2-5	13	CASTTGGQETQYF
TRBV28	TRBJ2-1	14	CASRQTSGRNEQFF
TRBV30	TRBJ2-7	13	CAWSVVGGGEQYF
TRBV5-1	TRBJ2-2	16	CASSSFDPGRTGELFF
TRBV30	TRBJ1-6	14	CAWQSRQGSSPLHF
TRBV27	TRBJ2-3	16	CASSLGSSLSTDTQYF
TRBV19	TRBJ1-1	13	CASNPGKNTEAFF
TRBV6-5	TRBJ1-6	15	CASSRERLDNSPLHF
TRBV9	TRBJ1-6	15	CASSVAGQGGSPLHF
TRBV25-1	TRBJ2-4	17	CASSEYAGAGAKNIQYF
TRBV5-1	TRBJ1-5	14	CASSFSGENQPQHF
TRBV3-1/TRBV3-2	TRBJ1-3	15	CASSVYRDSGNTIYF
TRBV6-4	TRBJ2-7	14	CASNPVQGAHEQYF
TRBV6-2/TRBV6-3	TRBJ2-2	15	CASSYSSGGSGELFF
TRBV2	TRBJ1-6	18	CASSARDSSFSYNSPLHF
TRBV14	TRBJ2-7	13	CASSPLASVEQYF
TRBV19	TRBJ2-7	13	CASSTYAGYEQYF
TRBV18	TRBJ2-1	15	CASSGRDGGLDEQFF
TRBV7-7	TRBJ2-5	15	CASSFGTSGLETQYF
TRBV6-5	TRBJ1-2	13	CASSGPGVWGYTF
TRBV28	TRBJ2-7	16	CASSLIGTASSYEQYF
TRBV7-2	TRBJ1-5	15	CASSLRGTSNQPQHF
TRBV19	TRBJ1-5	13	CASSSRSNQPQHF
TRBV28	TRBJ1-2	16	CASRREAGQSNYGYTF
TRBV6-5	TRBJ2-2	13	CASTQTETGALFF